This TCR beta chain was captured in a study of vaccination and CD4 T cells after COVID-19. Whole-study context: In the convalescent cohort, there were six males and four females, two of them Hispanic. Study-wide findings and caveats: Spike mono-reactive status applied to 304 of 307 vaccine-specific clones in convalescent patients.

The CDR3 is 16 residues long. Looked up from germline, CDR1 is MNHEY and CDR2 is SVGEGT. Trimming removed 7 bases from V and 7 bases from J, with 22 bases in between. To note about this clonotype: Antigen specificity is unknown.

Treatment in this sample: roughly ten-day PBMC culture with coronavirus spike peptide pools or control peptides (ViraFEST assay). The Oncomine TCR Beta short-read assay generated sequence data from the DNA of cultured CD4+ T cells. Via MiXCR, TCRdb re-called the PCR reads, giving one row per CDR3 protein. The table shows 8,800 or so distinct CDR3 sequences, with 60% occurring only once. The chain employs TRBV6-2 or TRBV6-3 and TRBJ2-2; D gene ambiguous. The sequenced sample was cultured CD4+ T cells from blood, obtained after SARS-CoV-2 vaccination. The receptor comes from a human donor with COVID-19. The DNA of the CDR3 is TGTGCCAGCACCCGGTTATTAGTAGCTGCGGTCGGGGAGCTGTTTTTT. Its protein product is CASTRLLVAAVGELFF.